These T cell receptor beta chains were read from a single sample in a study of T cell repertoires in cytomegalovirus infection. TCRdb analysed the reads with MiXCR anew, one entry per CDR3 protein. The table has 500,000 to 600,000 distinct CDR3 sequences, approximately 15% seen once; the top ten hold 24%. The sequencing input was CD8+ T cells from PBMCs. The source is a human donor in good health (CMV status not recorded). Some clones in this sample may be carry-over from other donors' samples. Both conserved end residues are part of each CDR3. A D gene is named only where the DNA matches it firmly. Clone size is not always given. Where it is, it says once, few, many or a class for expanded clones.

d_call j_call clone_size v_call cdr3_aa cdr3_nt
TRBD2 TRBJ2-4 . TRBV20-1 CSARTSGNPRGKNIQYF TGCAGTGCTAGAACTAGCGGGAACCCTCGGGGCAAAAACATTCAGTACTTC
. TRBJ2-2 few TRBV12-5 CASKGPGELFF TGTGCTAGTAAGGGTCCCGGGGAGCTGTTTTTT
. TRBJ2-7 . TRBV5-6 CASSLMGTHYEQYF TGTGCCAGCAGCTTGATGGGGACCCACTACGAGCAGTACTTC
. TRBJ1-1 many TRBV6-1 CASRLNTEAFF TGTGCCAGTAGGTTGAACACTGAAGCTTTCTTT
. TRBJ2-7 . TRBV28 CASIWEVSYEQYF TGTGCCAGCATCTGGGAAGTGTCCTACGAGCAGTACTTC
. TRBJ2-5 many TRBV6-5 CASKNQGIGTQYF TGTGCCAGTAAAAATCAGGGAATAGGGACCCAGTACTTC
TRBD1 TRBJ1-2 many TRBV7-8 CASSLGDRSNYGYTF TGTGCCAGCAGCTTAGGGGACAGGAGCAACTATGGCTACACCTTC
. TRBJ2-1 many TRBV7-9 CASSPLSRSLYNEQFF TGTGCCAGCAGCCCACTTTCCAGGTCCCTTTACAATGAGCAGTTCTTC
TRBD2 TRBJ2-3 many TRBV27 CASRLGPELAGATDTQYF TGTGCCAGCAGACTCGGCCCCGAACTAGCGGGAGCGACAGATACGCAGTATTTT
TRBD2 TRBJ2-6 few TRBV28 CASSFWVDSGSSGANVLTF TGTGCCAGCAGTTTTTGGGTCGATAGCGGGAGCTCTGGGGCCAACGTCCTGACTTTC
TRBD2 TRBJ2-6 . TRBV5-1 CASSLSSGRSGANVLTF TGCGCCAGCAGCTTGTCTAGCGGACGCTCTGGGGCCAACGTCCTGACTTTC
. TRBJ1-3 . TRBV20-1 CSARGPTLSGNTIYF TGCAGTGCTAGAGGTCCCACGCTCTCTGGAAACACCATATATTTT
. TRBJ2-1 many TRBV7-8 CASSEWRGYSYNEQFF TGTGCCAGCAGCGAGTGGCGGGGCTACTCCTACAATGAGCAGTTCTTC